This paragraph reports one TCR beta chain. The antigen is undetermined. This sample is part of a study of T cell responses to AZD1222 COVID-19 vaccine. Regarding the study as a whole: Regions 160-218 and 743-854 dominated among vaccine-associated CD4 TCRs spanning spike.

Germline CDR1 and CDR2: KGHDR and SFDVKD. The CDR3 totals 14 residues. The V and J ends lost 4 bases and 3 bases respectively, with 12 bases between them. Sequenced by immunoSEQ multiplex PCR; TCRdb stores in-frame clones only, minus some. The table records roughly 120,000 clones, 80% to 90% of them present only once. Source: peripheral blood, taken on day 0 of MenACWY control vaccination. The chain is built from TRBV24-1 and TRBJ2-7, with D uncertain. The sequence came from an adult in good health. The CDR3 DNA sequence: TGTGCCACCAGTGACTCTGGGGATCTCTACGAGCAGTACTTC. Residues: CATSDSGDLYEQYF.